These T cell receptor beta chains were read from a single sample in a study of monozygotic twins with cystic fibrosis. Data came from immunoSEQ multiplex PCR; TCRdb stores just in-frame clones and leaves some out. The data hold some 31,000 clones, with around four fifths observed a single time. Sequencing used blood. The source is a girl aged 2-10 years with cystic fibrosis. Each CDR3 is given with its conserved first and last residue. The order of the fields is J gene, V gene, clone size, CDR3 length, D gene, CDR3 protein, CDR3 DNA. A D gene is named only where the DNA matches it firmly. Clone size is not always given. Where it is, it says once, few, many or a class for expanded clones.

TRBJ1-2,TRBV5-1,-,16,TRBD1,CASRAGTGATNYGYTF,TGCGCCAGCAGAGCCGGGACAGGAGCTACTAACTATGGCTACACCTTC
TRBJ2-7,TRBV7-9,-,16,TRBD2,CASSYGTSDSAGEQYF,TGTGCCAGCAGCTATGGGACTAGCGACTCAGCGGGCGAGCAGTACTTC
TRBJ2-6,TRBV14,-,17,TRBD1,CASSQVWQGAGANVLTF,TGTGCCAGCAGCCAAGTTTGGCAGGGGGCTGGGGCCAACGTCCTGACTTTC
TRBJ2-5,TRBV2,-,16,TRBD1,CASSERDGQGPETQYF,TGTGCCAGCAGTGAAAGGGACGGACAGGGACCAGAGACCCAGTACTTC
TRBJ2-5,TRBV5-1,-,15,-,CASSADMSDGETQYF,TGCGCCAGCAGCGCGGACATGTCGGATGGGGAGACCCAGTACTTC
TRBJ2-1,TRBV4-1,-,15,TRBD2,CASSPTSGTYNEQFF,TGCGCCAGCAGCCCTACTAGCGGAACCTACAATGAGCAGTTCTTC
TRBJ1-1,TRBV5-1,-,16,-,CASSLETLGVGTEAFF,TGCGCCAGCAGCTTGGAGACGTTGGGTGTCGGCACTGAAGCTTTCTTT
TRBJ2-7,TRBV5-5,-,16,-,CASSSGSGGAAYEQYF,TGTGCCAGCAGCTCCGGTTCCGGCGGGGCGGCCTACGAGCAGTACTTC
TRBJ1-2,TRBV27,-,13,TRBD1,CASKRDRLYGYTF,TGTGCCAGCAAACGGGACAGACTATATGGCTACACCTTC
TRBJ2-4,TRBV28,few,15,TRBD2,CASSSSSGRRNIQYF,TGTGCCAGCAGTTCATCTAGCGGACGAAGAAACATTCAGTACTTC
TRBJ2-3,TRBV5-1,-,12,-,CASSLDTDTQYF,TGCGCCAGCAGCCTAGACACAGATACGCAGTATTTT
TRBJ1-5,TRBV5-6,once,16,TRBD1,CASSLGGTGGNQPQHF,TGTGCCAGCAGCCTGGGCGGGACAGGCGGCAATCAGCCCCAGCATTTT
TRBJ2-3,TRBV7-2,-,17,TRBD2,CASSLVSGRDGSDTQYF,TGTGCCAGCAGCTTAGTTAGCGGGCGAGATGGCTCAGATACGCAGTATTTT
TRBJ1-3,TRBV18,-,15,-,CASSPPGTSGNTIYF,TGTGCCAGCTCACCCCCCGGGACATCTGGAAACACCATATATTTT
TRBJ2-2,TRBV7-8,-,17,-,CASSQSRLTANTGELFF,TGTGCCAGCAGCCAAAGCCGTTTGACAGCGAACACCGGGGAGCTGTTTTTT
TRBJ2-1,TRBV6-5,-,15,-,CASSIQGGSYNEQFF,TGTGCCAGCAGCATACAGGGGGGGTCCTACAATGAGCAGTTCTTC
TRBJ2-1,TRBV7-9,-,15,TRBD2,CASSSWVAGTNEQFF,TGTGCCAGCAGCTCCTGGGTAGCGGGGACCAATGAGCAGTTCTTC
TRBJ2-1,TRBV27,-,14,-,CASSELGEYNEQFF,TGTGCCAGCAGCGAGTTGGGGGAATACAATGAGCAGTTCTTC
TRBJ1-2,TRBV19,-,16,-,CASSITEGPFNYGYTF,TGTGCCAGTAGTATAACGGAGGGGCCGTTCAACTATGGCTACACCTTC
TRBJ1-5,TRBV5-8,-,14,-,CASSGRAVGQPQHF,TGTGCCAGCAGTGGGAGGGCCGTCGGTCAGCCCCAGCATTTT
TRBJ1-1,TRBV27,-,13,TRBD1,CASSFTGETEAFF,TGTGCCAGCAGTTTTACAGGGGAAACCGAAGCTTTCTTT
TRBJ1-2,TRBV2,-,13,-,CASSEGGYYGYTF,TGTGCCAGCAGTGAAGGAGGATACTATGGCTACACCTTC
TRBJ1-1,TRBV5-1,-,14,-,CASSWGASGTEAFF,TGCGCCAGCAGTTGGGGGGCGTCGGGGACTGAAGCTTTCTTT
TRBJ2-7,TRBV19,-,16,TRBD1,CASSARDSLSSYEQYF,TGTGCCAGTAGTGCCCGGGACAGCCTTTCCTCCTACGAGCAGTACTTC
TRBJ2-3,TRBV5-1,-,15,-,CASSLYRIRTDTQYF,TGCGCCAGCAGCTTGTATCGAATACGCACAGATACGCAGTATTTT
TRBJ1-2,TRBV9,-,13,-,CASSPSRAYGYTF,TGTGCCAGCAGCCCCTCTCGGGCCTATGGCTACACCTTC